A single sample gave rise to the 4 T cell receptor beta chains below, sequenced in a study of coeliac disease. Assay: immunoSEQ multiplex PCR; the TCRdb copy retains only in-frame clones and omits some. The table lists some 2,200 clones, 70% to 75% of them singletons. What was sequenced was lymphocytes from the gut lamina propria. These receptors all stem from a human donor without celiac disease.

This clone was detected only once. The V call is TRBV5-8, the J call TRBJ2-1; TRBD2 matches 13 bases. With V trimmed by 4 bases and J by 4 bases, 5 bases remained unmatched. CDR1 SGHTS and CDR2 YDEGEE come from the germline V gene. The CDR3 contains 16 residues. Here the CDR3 DNA reads TGTGCCAGCAGCGATCGGACTAGCGGGAGATACAATGAGCAGTTCTTC. Amino acid sequence: CASSDRTSGRYNEQFF.

The sample holds one count of this clone. The V gene is TRBV4-3, the J gene TRBJ1-6; D unclear. Trimming removed 0 bases at V and 7 bases at J, with 13 bases between. The germline V gene has CDR1 LGHNA and CDR2 YSLEER. The CDR3 length is 16 residues. The CDR3 DNA is TGCGCCAGCAGCCAAGATCTGTCGGGATGGAATTCACCCCTCCACTTT. This sequence encodes CASSQDLSGWNSPLHF.

The chain uses TRBV27 and TRBJ1-1; D perhaps matches TRBD1 (5 bases). CDR1 and CDR2 (germline): MNHEY, SMNVEV (reference sequence). The CDR3 totals 13 residues. V lost 2 bases to trimming and J lost 4 bases, with 8 bases between them. The CDR3 sequence is CASSLPGGTEAFF. CDR3 DNA sequence: TGTGCCAGCAGTTTACCGGGGGGCACTGAAGCTTTCTTT.

V usage is TRBV6-1 and J usage is TRBJ2-1, with TRBD2 identical over 9 bases. The CDR3 runs 15 residues. CDR1 and CDR2 (germline): MNHNS, SASEGT. With V trimmed by 5 bases and J by 5 bases, 7 bases remained unmatched. Here the CDR3 DNA reads TGTGCCAGCAGTTTCTTCGCGGGGGGGCACAATGAGCAGTTCTTC. It is translated as CASSFFAGGHNEQFF.